Sequencing of this TCR beta chain was carried out in a study of cytomegalovirus exposure and HLA in healthy donors. General study findings and limits: High sensitivity and specificity were reportedly achieved when the classifier diagnosed cytomegalovirus status. First-cohort TCR clusters were later found to tend to co-occur in the 90 to 150 validation repertoires.

In the case of this clone: Its specificity is unknown.

The V gene end was trimmed by 4 bases and the J gene end by 4 bases; junction bases not matched to a gene: 5. CDR3 length: 14 amino acids. Germline V CDR1 and CDR2: MNHEY, SVGAGI. The assay was immunoSEQ multiplex PCR, and TCRdb's table has in-frame clones only and misses some. The profile covers 130,000 to 150,000 clones, with 80% to 90% appearing a single time and 5.5% to 7% taken by the ten largest. V usage is TRBV6-5 and J usage is TRBJ2-7, with 9 bases fitting TRBD1. This sequence originates from a woman in her 30s in good health and CMV-seropositive. Sequencing was performed on PBMCs. CDR3 protein: CASSSGTGRYEQYF. CDR3 DNA: TGTGCCAGCAGTTCGGGGACAGGGAGGTACGAGCAGTACTTC.